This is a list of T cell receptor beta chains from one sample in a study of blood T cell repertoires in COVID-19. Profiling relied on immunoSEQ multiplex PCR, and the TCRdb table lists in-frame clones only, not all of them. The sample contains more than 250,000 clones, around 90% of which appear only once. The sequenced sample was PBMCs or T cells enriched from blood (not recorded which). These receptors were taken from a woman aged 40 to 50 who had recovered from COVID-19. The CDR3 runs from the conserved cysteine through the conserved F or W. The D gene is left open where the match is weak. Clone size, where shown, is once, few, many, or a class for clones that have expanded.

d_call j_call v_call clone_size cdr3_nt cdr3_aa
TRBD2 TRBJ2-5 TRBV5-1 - TGCGCCAGCAGCTACGGGACTAGCGGGCGGCAGCAAGAGACCCAGTACTTC CASSYGTSGRQQETQYF
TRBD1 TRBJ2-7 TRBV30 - TGTGCCTGGAGTGTACCGACAGGGGTGCACGAGCAGTACTTC CAWSVPTGVHEQYF
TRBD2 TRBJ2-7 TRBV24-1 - TGTGCCACCAGTGAGCAAGTAGCGGGAGGGATTCACGAGCAGTACTTC CATSEQVAGGIHEQYF
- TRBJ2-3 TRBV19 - TGTGCCAGTAGTGAGCAAGATACGCAGTATTTT CASSEQDTQYF
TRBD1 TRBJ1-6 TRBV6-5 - TGTGCCAGCAGTACACAGGGGGCCTCCCTAAGACTCCACTTT CASSTQGASLRLHF
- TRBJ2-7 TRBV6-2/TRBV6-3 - TGTGCCAGCAGTTACTTAGGACAACGCTACGAGCAGTACTTC CASSYLGQRYEQYF
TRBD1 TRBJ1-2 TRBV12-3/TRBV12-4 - TGTGCCAGCAGTCCGACAGGGAAAGGAGGCTACACCTTC CASSPTGKGGYTF
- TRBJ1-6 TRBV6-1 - TGTGCCAGAAAGACGGAGGGTAATTCACCCCTCCACTTT CARKTEGNSPLHF
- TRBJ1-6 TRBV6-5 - TGTGCCAGCAGGAGAAACAGGGATAATTCACCCCTCCACTTT CASRRNRDNSPLHF
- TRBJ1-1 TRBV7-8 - TGTGCCAGCAGCTTAGGTATGAACACTGAAGCTTTCTTT CASSLGMNTEAFF
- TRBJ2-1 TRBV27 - TGTGCCAGCAGTTTACCCGGGTGGGAGCAGTTCTTC CASSLPGWEQFF
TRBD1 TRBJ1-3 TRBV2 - TGTGCCAGCAAAGGGACAGTCTCTGGAAACACCATATATTTT CASKGTVSGNTIYF
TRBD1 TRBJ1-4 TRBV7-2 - TGTGCCAGCAGCTCTCAGGGGGTAGGGTATGAAAAACTGTTTTTT CASSSQGVGYEKLFF
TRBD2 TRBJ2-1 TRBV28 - TGTGCCAGCAGTTTAGTTGCTAGCGGGAGTTTGACGCAGTTCTTC CASSLVASGSLTQFF
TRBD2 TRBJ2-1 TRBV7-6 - TGTGCCAGCAGCTCCCTGGGCCTAGCGGGAGGCAATGAGCAGTTCTTC CASSSLGLAGGNEQFF
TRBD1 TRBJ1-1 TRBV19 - TGTGCCAGTAGCCCTAAGGGCCCGGTTCAGGGGGGCACTGAAGCTTTCTTT CASSPKGPVQGGTEAFF
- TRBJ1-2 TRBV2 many TGTGCCAGCAAGCGGGGATGGAACTATGGCTACACCTTC CASKRGWNYGYTF
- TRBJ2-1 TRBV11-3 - TGTGCCAGCAGCTTAGCGGGATGGGGTAATGAGCAGTTCTTC CASSLAGWGNEQFF
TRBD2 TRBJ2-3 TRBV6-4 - TGTGCCAGCAGTGACTCGCCCCAAACTAGCGGGTCGGCAGATACGCAGTATTTT CASSDSPQTSGSADTQYF
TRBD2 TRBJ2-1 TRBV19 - TGTGCCAGTAGTATCTTTCATCTTACTAGCGGGAGGGCCAATGAGCAGTTCTTC CASSIFHLTSGRANEQFF
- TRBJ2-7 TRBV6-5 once TGTGCCAGCCAGCGGACCGGGAAAGACGAGCAGTACTTC CASQRTGKDEQYF
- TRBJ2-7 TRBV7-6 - TGTGCCAGCAGCCCCCAGGGGGGAACCGCATCCTACGAGCAGTACTTC CASSPQGGTASYEQYF
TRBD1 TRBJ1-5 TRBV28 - TGTGCCAGCAGGGGGACAGGTCTGAACAATCAGCCCCAGCATTTT CASRGTGLNNQPQHF
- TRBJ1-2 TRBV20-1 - TGCAGTGCTGGAGGAGGTGGCTACACCTTC CSAGGGGYTF
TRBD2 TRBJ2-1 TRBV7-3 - TGTGCCAGCAGCTTAACGCTAGCGGGAGCGAATGAGCAGTTCTTC CASSLTLAGANEQFF
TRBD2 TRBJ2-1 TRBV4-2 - TGTGCCAGCAGCCAAGGGGAGGGGCATGAGCAGTTCTTC CASSQGEGHEQFF
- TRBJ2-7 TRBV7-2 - TGTGCCAGCAGCCTACCGACTAGTTACGAGCAGTACTTC CASSLPTSYEQYF
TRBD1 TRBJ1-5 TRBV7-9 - TGTGCCAGCAGTCGCCGGGACAGTAATCAGCCCCAGCATTTT CASSRRDSNQPQHF
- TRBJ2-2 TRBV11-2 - TGTGCCAGCAGTGGAAACAGGGTTCAGGCCGGGGAGCTGTTTTTT CASSGNRVQAGELFF
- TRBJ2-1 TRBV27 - TGTGCCAGCAGGCCGGGACATCCTTACAATGAGCAGTTCTTC CASRPGHPYNEQFF
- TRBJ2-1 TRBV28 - TGTGCCAGCAGTTTAGTGGACAGTAGCTCCTACAATGAGCAGTTCTTC CASSLVDSSSYNEQFF
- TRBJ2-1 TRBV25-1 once TGTGCCAGCAGTAAGCGAGGTCCCTACAATGAGCAGTTCTTC CASSKRGPYNEQFF
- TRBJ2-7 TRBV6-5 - TGTGCCAGCAGGGGCCCACCGCCCTCCTCCTACGAGCAGTACTTC CASRGPPPSSYEQYF
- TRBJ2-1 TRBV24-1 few TGTGCCACCAGTGATGGTGGGAGGGGGTCCCTCAATGAGCAGTTCTTC CATSDGGRGSLNEQFF
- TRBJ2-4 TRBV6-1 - TGTGCCAGCAGTGAAGATCAGGGCCACATTCAGTACTTC CASSEDQGHIQYF
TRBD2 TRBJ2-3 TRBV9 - TGTGCCAGCAGCGTAGGGGGACTACCCCCGAATACGCAGTATTTT CASSVGGLPPNTQYF
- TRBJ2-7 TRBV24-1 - TGTGCCACCAGTGATGGGGTTGGGGCGTTGACCGAGCAGTACTTC CATSDGVGALTEQYF
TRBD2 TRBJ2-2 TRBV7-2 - TGTGCCAGCAGCTTAGCGCTCGCGGGAGGGCCGAACGGGGAGCTGTTTTTT CASSLALAGGPNGELFF
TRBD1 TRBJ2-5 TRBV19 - TGTGCCAGTGGGACAGGGGAGAGAGAGACCCAGTACTTC CASGTGERETQYF
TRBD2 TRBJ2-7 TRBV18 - TGTGCCAGCTCAGTAGGACTAGCGGGGACCTACGAGCAGTACTTC CASSVGLAGTYEQYF
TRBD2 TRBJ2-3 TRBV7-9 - TGTGCCAGCAGCTGGACTAGCGGCACAGATACGCAGTATTTT CASSWTSGTDTQYF
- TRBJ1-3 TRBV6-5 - TGTGCCAGCAGTTACTCTTTCGGGGGCTCTGGAAACACCATATATTTT CASSYSFGGSGNTIYF
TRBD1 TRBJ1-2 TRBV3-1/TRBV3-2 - TGTGCCAGCAGCCCGGGACAGGGAATGGGTGGCTACACCTTC CASSPGQGMGGYTF
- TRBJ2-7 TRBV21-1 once TGTGCCAGCTCGGGCCTAGCGGGAATTCGGGGCCCCTACGAGCAGTACTTC CASSGLAGIRGPYEQYF
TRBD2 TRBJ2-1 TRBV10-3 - TGTGCCATCAGTGCCAAACTAGCGGGAGGGCAAAATGAGCAGTTCTTC CAISAKLAGGQNEQFF
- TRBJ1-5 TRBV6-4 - TGTGCCAGCACCAGGAGGGGCTATAGCAATCAGCCCCAGCATTTT CASTRRGYSNQPQHF
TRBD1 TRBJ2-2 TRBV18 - TGTGCCAGCTCACCAGGACAGGGTGCGGCCGGGGAGCTGTTTTTT CASSPGQGAAGELFF
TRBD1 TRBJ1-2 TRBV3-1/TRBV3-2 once TGTGCCAGCAGCCCGACAGGGCCCTATGGCTACACCTTC CASSPTGPYGYTF
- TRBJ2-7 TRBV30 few TGTGCCTGGAGTCCCCCTGGGGGGGAGCAGTACTTC CAWSPPGGEQYF
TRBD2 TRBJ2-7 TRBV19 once TGTGCCAGTAGCGATATGGGAGGGGAAGAGCAGTACTTC CASSDMGGEEQYF
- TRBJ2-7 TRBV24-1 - TGTGCCACCAGTGATGTAGACAGCTACGAGCAGTACTTC CATSDVDSYEQYF
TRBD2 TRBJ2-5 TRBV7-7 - TGTGCTAGCAGCTTGGGTGGGGCGGGAGGAGTCCAAGAGACCCAGTACTTC CASSLGGAGGVQETQYF
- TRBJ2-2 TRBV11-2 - TGTGCCAGTACTCGCGGGACCCACACCGGGGAGCTGTTTTTT CASTRGTHTGELFF